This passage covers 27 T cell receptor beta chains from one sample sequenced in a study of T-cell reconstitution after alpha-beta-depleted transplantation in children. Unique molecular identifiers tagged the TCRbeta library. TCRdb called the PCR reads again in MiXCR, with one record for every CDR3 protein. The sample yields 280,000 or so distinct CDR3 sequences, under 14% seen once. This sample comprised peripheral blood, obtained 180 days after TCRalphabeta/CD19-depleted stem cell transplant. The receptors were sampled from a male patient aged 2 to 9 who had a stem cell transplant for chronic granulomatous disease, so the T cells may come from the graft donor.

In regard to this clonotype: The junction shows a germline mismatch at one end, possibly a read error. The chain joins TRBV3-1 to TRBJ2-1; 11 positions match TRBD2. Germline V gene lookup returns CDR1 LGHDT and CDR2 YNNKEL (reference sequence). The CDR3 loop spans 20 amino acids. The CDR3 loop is CASTQVSLQTSGTSYNEQFF. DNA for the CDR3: TGTGCCAGCACCCAAGTGTCCCTACAGACTAGCGGGACCTCCTACAATGAGCAGTTCTTC.

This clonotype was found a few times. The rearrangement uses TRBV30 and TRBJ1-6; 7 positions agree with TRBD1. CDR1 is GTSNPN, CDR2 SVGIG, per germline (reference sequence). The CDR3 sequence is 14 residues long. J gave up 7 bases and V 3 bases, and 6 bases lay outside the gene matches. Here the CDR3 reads CAWSSTGRNSPLHF. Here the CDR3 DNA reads TGTGCCTGGAGCTCGACAGGGCGAAATTCACCCCTCCACTTT.

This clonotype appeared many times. The CDR3 sequence: CASSGDRAGANVLTF. The DNA of the CDR3 is TGTGCCAGCAGCGGCGACAGGGCTGGGGCCAACGTCCTGACTTTC. V usage is TRBV5-5 and J usage is TRBJ2-6; 7 bases are a match to TRBD1. J was trimmed by 2 bases and V by 4 bases; bases with no gene match: 3. The CDR3 contains 15 residues. CDR1 is SGHKS and CDR2 is YYEKEE in the germline V gene (reference sequence).

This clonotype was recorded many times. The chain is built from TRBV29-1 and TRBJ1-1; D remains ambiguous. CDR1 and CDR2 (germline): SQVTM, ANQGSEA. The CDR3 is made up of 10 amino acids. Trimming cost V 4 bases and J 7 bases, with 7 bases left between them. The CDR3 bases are TGCAGCGTTGGAGAACTTGAAGCTTTCTTT. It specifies CSVGELEAFF. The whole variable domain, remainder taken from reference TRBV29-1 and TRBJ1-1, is SAVISQKPSRDICQRGTSLTIQCQVDSQVTMMFWYRQQPGQSLTLIATANQGSEATYESGFVIDKFPISRPNLTFSTLTVSNMSPEDSSIYLCSVGELEAFFGQGTRLTVV.

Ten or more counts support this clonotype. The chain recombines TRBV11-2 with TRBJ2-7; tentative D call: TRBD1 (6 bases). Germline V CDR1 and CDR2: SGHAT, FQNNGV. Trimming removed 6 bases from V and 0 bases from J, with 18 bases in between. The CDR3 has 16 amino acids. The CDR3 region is CASRSPGQKSSYEQYF. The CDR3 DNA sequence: TGTGCCAGCAGGTCGCCGGGACAAAAGAGCTCCTACGAGCAGTACTTC.

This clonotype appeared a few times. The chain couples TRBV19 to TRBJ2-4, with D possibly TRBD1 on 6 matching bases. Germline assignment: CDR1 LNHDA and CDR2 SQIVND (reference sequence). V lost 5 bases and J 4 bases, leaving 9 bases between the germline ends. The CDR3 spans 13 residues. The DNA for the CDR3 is TGTGCCAGTAGTCCGGGACAAAAAAACATTCAGTACTTC. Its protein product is CASSPGQKNIQYF.

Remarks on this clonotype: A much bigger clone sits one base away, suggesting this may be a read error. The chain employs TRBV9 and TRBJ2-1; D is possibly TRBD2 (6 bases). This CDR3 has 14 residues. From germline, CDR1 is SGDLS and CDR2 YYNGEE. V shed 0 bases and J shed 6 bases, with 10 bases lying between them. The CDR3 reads CASSVDRRANEQFF. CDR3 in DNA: TGTGCCAGCAGCGTAGACCGGAGGGCCAATGAGCAGTTCTTC. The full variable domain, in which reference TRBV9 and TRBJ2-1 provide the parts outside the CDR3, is DSGVTQTPKHLITATGQRVTLRCSPRSGDLSVYWYQQSLDQGLQFLIQYYNGEERAKGNILERFSAQQFPDLHSELNLSSLELGDSALYFCASSVDRRANEQFFGPGTRLTVL.

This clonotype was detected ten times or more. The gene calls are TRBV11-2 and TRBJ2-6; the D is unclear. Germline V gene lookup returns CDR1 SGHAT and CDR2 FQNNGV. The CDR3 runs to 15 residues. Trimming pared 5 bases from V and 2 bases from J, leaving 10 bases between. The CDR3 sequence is CASSPTRTGANVLTF. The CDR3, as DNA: TGTGCCAGCAGCCCTACCAGAACTGGGGCCAACGTCCTGACTTTC.

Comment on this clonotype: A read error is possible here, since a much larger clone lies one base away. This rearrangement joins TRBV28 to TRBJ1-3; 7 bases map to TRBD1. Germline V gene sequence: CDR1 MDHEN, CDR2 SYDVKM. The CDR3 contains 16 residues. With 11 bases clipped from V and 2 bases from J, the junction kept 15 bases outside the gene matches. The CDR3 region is CAGTITTGTPGNTIYF. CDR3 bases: TGTGCCGGCACCATAACGACAGGGACTCCTGGAAACACCATATATTTT.

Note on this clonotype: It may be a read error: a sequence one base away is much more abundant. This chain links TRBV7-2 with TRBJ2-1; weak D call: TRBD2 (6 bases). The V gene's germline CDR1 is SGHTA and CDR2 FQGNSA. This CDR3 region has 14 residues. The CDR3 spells CATSLVPERGGQFF. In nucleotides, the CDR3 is TGTGCCACCAGCTTAGTGCCGGAGAGGGGAGGGCAGTTCTTC. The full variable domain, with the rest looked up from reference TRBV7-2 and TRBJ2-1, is GAGVSQSPSNKVTEKGKDVELRCDPISGHTALYWYRQSLGQGLEFLIYFQGNSAPDKSGLPSDRFSAERTGGSVSTLTIQRTQQEDSAVYLCATSLVPERGGQFFGPGTRLTVL.

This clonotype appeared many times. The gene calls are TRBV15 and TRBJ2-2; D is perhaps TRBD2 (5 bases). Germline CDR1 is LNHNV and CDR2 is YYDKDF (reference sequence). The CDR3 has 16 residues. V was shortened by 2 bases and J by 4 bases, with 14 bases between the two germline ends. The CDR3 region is CATSRPGVVITGELFF. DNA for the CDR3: TGTGCCACCAGCAGACCCGGGGTTGTGATCACCGGGGAGCTGTTTTTT.

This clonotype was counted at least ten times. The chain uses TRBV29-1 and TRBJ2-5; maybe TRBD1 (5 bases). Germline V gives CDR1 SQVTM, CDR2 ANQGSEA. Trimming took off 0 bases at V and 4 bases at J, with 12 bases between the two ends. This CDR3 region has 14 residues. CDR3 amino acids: CSVEEAQGSETQYF. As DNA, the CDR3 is TGCAGCGTTGAAGAGGCGCAGGGCTCAGAGACCCAGTACTTC.

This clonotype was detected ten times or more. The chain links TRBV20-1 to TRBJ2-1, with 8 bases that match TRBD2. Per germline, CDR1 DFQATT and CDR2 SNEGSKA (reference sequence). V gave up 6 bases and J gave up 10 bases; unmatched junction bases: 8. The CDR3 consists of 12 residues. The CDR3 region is CSADSRLAEQFF. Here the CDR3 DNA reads TGCAGTGCAGATTCCAGACTAGCGGAGCAGTTCTTC.

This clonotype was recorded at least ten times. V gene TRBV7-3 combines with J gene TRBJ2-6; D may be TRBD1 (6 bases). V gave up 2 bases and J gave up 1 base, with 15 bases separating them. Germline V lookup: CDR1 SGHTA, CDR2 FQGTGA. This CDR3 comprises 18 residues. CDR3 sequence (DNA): TGTGCCAGCAGCTTATCTACAGGGCTCGGATCTGGGGCCAACGTCCTGACTTTC. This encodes CASSLSTGLGSGANVLTF.

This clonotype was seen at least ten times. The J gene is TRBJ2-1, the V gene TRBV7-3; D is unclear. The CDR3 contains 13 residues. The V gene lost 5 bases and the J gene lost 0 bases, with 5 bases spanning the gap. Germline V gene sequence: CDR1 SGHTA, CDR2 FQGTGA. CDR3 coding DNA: TGTGCCAGCAGCCCCGGCTCCTACAATGAGCAGTTCTTC. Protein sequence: CASSPGSYNEQFF. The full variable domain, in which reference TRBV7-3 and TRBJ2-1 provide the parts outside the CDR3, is GAGVSQTPSNKVTEKGKYVELRCDPISGHTALYWYRQSLGQGPEFLIYFQGTGAADDSGLPNDRFFAVRPEGSVSTLKIQRTERGDSAVYLCASSPGSYNEQFFGPGTRLTVL.

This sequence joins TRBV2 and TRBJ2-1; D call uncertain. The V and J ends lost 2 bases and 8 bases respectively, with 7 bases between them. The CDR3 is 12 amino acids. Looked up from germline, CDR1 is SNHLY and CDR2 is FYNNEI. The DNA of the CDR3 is TGTGCCAGCAGTGAATATCAGGATGAGCAGTTCTTC. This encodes CASSEYQDEQFF.

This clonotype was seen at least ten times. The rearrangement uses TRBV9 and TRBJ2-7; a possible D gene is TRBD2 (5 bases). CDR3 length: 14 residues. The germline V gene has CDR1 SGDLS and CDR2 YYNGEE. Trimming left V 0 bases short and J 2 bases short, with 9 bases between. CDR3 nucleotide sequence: TGTGCCAGCAGCGTAGGAGGGTATGCCTACGAGCAGTACTTC. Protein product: CASSVGGYAYEQYF.

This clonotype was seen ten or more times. The CDR3 region has the DNA TGTGCCAGCAGCTCCATAAGCCCATATAGCGTGGGCGTAAATACGAACACCGGGGAGCTGTTTTTT. Residues: CASSSISPYSVGVNTNTGELFF. The chain links TRBV7-1 to TRBJ2-2, with TRBD2 as a possible D gene (5 bases). TRBV7-1 is labeled an ORF, and its function is uncertain. The V end lost 3 bases, the J end lost 0 bases, and 29 bases lay between the germline ends. The length of the CDR3 is 22 residues.

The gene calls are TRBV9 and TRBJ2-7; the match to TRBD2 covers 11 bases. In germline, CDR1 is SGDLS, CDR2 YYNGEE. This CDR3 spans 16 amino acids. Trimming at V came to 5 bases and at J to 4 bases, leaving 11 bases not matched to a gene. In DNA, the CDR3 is TGTGCCAGCAGTCTAAAAGAGGGACTAGCGGAGTACGAGCAGTACTTC. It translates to CASSLKEGLAEYEQYF.

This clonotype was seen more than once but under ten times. The CDR3 is CASSLVVGHSGANVLTF. CDR3 coding DNA: TGTGCCAGCAGCTTGGTGGTAGGCCACTCTGGGGCCAACGTCCTGACTTTC. The chain has TRBV5-5 and TRBJ2-6; D is undetermined. The V end was cut by 0 bases, the J end by 0 bases, with 10 bases between. The CDR3 length is 17 residues. Germline-derived CDR1 and CDR2 are SGHKS and YYEKEE (reference sequence).

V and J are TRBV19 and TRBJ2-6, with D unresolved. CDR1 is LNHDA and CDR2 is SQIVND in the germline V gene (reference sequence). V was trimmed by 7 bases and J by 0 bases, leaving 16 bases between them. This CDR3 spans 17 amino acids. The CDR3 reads CASNKGFSSSGANVLTF. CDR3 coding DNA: TGTGCCAGTAATAAGGGTTTCTCCAGCTCTGGGGCCAACGTCCTGACTTTC.

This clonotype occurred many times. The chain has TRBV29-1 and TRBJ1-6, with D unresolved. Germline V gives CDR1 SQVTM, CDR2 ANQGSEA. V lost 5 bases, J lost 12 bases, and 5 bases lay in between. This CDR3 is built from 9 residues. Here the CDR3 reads CSVFLPLHF. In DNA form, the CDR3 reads TGCAGCGTTTTTCTACCCCTCCACTTT.

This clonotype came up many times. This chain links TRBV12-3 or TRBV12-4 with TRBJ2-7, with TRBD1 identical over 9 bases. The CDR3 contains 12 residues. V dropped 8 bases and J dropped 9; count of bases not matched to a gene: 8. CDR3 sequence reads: CASGLQGARQYF. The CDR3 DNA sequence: TGTGCCAGCGGGTTACAGGGGGCGCGGCAGTACTTC.

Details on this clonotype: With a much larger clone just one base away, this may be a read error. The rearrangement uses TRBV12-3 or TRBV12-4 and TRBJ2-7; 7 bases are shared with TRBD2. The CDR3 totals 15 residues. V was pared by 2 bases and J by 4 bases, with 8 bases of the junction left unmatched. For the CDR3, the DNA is TGTGCCAGCAGTTTAAAGGCGGGAGCTCTTTACGAGCAGTACTTC. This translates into CASSLKAGALYEQYF.

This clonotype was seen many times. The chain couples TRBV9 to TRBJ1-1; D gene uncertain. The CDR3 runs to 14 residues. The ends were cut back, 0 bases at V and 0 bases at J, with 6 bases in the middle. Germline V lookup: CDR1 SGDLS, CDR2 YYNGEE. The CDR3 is CASSVDRMNTEAFF. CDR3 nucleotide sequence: TGTGCCAGCAGCGTAGACCGTATGAACACTGAAGCTTTCTTT.

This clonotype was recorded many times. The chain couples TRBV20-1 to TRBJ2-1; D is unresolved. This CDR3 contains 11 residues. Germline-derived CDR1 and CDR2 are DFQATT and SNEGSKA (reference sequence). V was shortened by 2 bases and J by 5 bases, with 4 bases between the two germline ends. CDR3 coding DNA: TGCAGTGCTAGACCCGACAATGAGCAGTTCTTC. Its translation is CSARPDNEQFF.

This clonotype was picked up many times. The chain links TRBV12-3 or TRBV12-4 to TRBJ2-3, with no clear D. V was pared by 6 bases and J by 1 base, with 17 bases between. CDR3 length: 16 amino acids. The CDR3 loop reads CASSFRRGSGTDTQYF. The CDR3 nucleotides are TGTGCCAGCAGCTTCAGACGCGGATCCGGCACAGATACGCAGTATTTT.